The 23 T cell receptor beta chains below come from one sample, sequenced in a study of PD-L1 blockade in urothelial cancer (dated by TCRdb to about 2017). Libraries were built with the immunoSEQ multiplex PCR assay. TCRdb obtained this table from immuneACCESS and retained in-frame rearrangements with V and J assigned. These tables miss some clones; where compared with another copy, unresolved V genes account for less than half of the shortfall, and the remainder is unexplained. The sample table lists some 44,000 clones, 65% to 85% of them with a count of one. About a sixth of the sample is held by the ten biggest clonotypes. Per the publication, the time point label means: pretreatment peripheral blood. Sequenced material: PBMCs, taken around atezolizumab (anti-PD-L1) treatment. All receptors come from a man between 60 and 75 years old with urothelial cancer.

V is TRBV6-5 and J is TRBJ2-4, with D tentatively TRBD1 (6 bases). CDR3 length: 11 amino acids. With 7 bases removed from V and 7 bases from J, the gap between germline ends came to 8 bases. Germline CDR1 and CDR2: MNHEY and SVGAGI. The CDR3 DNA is TGTGCCAGCATCGACAGGAACATTCAGTACTTC. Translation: CASIDRNIQYF.

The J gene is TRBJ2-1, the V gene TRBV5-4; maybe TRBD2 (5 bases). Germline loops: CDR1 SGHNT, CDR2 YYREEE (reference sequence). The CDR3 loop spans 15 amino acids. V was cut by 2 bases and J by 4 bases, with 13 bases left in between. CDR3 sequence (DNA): TGTGCCAGCAGCTTATCGGGGAGTTGGTACAATGAGCAGTTCTTC. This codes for CASSLSGSWYNEQFF. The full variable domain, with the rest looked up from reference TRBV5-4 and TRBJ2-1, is ETGVTQSPTHLIKTRGQQVTLRCSSQSGHNTVSWYQQALGQGPQFIFQYYREEENGRGNFPPRFSGLQFPNYSSELNVNALELDDSALYLCASSLSGSWYNEQFFGPGTRLTVL.

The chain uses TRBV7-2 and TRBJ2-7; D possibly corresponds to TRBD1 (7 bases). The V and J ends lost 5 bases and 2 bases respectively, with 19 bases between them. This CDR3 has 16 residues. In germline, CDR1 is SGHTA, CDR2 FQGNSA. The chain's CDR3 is CASSPRAGGKPYEQYF. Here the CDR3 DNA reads TGTGCCAGCAGCCCCCGGGCAGGGGGGAAGCCCTACGAGCAGTACTTC. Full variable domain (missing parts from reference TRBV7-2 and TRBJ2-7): GAGVSQSPSNKVTEKGKDVELRCDPISGHTALYWYRQSLGQGLEFLIYFQGNSAPDKSGLPSDRFSAERTGGSVSTLTIQRTQQEDSAVYLCASSPRAGGKPYEQYFGPGTRLTVT.

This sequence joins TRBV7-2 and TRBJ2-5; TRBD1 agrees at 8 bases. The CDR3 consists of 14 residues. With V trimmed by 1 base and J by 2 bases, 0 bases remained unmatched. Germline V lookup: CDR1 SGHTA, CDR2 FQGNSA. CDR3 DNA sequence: TGTGCCAGCAGCTTAGACAGGGGGCAAGAGACCCAGTACTTC. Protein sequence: CASSLDRGQETQYF.

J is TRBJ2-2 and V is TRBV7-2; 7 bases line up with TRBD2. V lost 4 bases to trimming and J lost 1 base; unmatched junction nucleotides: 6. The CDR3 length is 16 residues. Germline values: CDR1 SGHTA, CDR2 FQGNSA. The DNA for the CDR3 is TGTGCCAGCAGCTGGGGGGGACGATGGAACACCGGGGAGCTGTTTTTT. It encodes CASSWGGRWNTGELFF.

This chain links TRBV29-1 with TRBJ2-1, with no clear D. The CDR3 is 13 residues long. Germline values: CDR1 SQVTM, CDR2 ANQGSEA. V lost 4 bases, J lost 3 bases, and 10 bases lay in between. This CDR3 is CSVAPFLYNEQFF. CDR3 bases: TGCAGCGTTGCCCCTTTCCTCTACAATGAGCAGTTCTTC.

CDR3 sequence reads: CASSFSQGREQYF. The CDR3 DNA sequence: TGTGCCAGCAGTTTCAGTCAGGGTCGCGAGCAGTACTTC. J is TRBJ2-7 and V is TRBV28; possible D gene TRBD1, 5 bases. Germline assignment: CDR1 MDHEN and CDR2 SYDVKM. The CDR3 loop spans 13 amino acids. Trimming left V 3 bases short and J 6 bases short, with 12 bases between.

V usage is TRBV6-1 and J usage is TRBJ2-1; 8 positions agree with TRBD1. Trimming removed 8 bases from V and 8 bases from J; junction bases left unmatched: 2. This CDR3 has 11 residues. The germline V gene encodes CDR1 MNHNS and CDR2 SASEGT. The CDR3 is CASDRGYEQFF. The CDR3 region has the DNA TGTGCCAGCGACAGGGGATATGAGCAGTTCTTC.

The CDR3 sequence: CASSIPHRTVVQPQHF. CDR3 in DNA: TGTGCCAGTAGTATACCTCACCGGACAGTTGTGCAGCCCCAGCATTTT. The chain couples TRBV19 to TRBJ1-5; D possibly corresponds to TRBD1 (6 bases). Trimming took off 2 bases at V and 7 bases at J, with 18 bases between the two ends. This CDR3 has 16 residues. Germline-derived CDR1 and CDR2 are LNHDA and SQIVND (reference sequence).

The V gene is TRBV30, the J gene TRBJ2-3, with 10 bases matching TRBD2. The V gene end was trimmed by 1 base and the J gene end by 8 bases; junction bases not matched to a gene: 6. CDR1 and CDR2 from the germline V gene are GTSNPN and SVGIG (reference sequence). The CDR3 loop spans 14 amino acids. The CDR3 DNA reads TGTGCCTGGAGTGGGCTAGCGGGAGCGGGTACGCAGTATTTT. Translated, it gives CAWSGLAGAGTQYF.

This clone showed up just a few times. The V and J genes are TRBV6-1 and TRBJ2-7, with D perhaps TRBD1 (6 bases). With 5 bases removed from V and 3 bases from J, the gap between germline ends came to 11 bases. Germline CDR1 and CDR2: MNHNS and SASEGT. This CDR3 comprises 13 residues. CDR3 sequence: CASSLRDNYEQYF. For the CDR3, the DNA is TGTGCCAGCAGTCTCCGGGACAACTACGAGCAGTACTTC.

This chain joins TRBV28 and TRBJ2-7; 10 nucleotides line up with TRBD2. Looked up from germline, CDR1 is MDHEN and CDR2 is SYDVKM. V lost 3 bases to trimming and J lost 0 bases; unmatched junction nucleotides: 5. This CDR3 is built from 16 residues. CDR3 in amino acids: CASSLSSGGSSYEQYF. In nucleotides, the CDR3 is TGTGCCAGCAGTTTGTCTAGCGGGGGAAGCTCCTACGAGCAGTACTTC.

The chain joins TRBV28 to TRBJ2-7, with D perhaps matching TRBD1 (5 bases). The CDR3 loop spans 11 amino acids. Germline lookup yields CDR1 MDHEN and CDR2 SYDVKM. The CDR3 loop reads CATNDRYEQYF. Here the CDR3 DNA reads TGTGCTACTAATGACAGATACGAGCAGTACTTC. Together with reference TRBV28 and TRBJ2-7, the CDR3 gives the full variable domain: DVKVTQSSRYLVKRTGEKVFLECVQDMDHENMFWYRQDPGLGLRLIYFSYDVKMKEKGDIPEGYSVSREKKERFSLILESASTNQTSMYLCATNDRYEQYFGPGTRLTVT.

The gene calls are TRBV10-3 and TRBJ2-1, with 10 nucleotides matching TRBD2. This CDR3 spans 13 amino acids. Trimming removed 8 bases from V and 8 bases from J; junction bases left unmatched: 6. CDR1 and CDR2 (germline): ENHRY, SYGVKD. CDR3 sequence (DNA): TGTGCCATCGCACTAGCGGGGATTGATGAGCAGTTCTTC. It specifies CAIALAGIDEQFF.

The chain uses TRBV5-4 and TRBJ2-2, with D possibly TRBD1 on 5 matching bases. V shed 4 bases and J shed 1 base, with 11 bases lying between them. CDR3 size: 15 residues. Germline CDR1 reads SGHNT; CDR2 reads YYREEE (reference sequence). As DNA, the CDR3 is TGTGCCAGCAGCCAGGACAAGAGGAACACCGGGGAGCTGTTTTTT. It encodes CASSQDKRNTGELFF.

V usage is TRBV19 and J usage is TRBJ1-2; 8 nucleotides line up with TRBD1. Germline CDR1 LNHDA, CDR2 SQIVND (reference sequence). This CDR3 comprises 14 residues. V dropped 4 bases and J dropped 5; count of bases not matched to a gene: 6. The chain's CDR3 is CASSKGQGLYGYTF. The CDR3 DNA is TGTGCCAGTAGTAAAGGACAGGGTCTTTATGGCTACACCTTC.

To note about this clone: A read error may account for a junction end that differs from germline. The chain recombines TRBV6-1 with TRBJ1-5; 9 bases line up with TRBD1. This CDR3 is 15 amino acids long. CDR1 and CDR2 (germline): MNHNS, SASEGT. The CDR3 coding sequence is TGTGCCAGCAGCGAAGACGGACAGGGGTACGAGCCCCAGCATTTT. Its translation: CASSEDGQGYEPQHF.

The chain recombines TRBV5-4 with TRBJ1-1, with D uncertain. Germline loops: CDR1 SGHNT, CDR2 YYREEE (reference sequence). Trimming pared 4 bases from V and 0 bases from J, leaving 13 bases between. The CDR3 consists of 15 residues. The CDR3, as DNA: TGTGCCAGCAGCCTGCAAGGCAGGATGAACACTGAAGCTTTCTTT. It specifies CASSLQGRMNTEAFF. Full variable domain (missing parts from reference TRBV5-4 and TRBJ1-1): ETGVTQSPTHLIKTRGQQVTLRCSSQSGHNTVSWYQQALGQGPQFIFQYYREEENGRGNFPPRFSGLQFPNYSSELNVNALELDDSALYLCASSLQGRMNTEAFFGQGTRLTVV.

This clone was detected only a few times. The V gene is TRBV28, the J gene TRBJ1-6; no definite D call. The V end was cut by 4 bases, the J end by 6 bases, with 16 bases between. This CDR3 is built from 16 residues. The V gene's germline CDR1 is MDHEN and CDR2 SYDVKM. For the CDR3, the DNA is TGTGCCAGCAGTTATCATCGTGGGAGGGTTAATTCACCCCTCCACTTT. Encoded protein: CASSYHRGRVNSPLHF.

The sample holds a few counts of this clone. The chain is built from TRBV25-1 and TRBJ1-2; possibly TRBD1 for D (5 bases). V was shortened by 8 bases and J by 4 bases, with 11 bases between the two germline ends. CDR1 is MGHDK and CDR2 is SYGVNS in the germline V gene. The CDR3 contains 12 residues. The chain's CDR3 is CASGRDSYGYTF. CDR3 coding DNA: TGTGCCAGCGGTAGGGACTCCTATGGCTACACCTTC.

CDR3 amino acids: CATSRDRGNEQFF. CDR3 bases: TGTGCCACCAGCAGAGATAGGGGCAATGAGCAGTTCTTC. The chain joins TRBV15 to TRBJ2-1, with a tentative D call TRBD1 (5 bases). Germline V lookup: CDR1 LNHNV, CDR2 YYDKDF (reference sequence). This CDR3 has 13 amino acids. V was cut by 0 bases and J by 6 bases, with 6 bases left in between.

In DNA form, the CDR3 reads TGCGCCAGCAGCCAAGATCAAGGGGGATCTAATGAAAAACTGTTTTTT. This translates into CASSQDQGGSNEKLFF. The genes are TRBV4-3 and TRBJ1-4; D perhaps matches TRBD1 (6 bases). Trimming pared 0 bases from V and 3 bases from J, leaving 11 bases between. The CDR3 has 16 residues. Germline CDR1 and CDR2: LGHNA and YSLEER.

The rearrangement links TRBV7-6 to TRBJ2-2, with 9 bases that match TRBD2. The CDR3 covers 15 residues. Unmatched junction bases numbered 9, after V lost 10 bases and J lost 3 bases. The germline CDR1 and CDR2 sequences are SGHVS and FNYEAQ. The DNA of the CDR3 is TGTGCCACCACCAAGACTAGCGGATACACCGGGGAGCTGTTTTTT. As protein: CATTKTSGYTGELFF.